This T cell receptor beta chain was captured by sequencing in a study of T-cell reconstitution after alpha-beta-depleted transplantation in children. CDR3 size: 14 residues. Trimming removed 6 bases from V and 6 bases from J; junction bases left unmatched: 4. Looked up from germline, CDR1 is MDHEN and CDR2 is SYDVKM. Study results and caveats: One year after transplant, T-cell counts and diversity came mostly from newly produced T cells. Certain patients had high TCRbeta diversity at day 60, and it came from recipient T cells and thymic progenitors that survived. In patients about two months after transplant, alpha-beta T cells reportedly arose from several hundred expanded graft clones.

With regard to this clonotype: Its antigen remains unknown.

Researchers prepared the TCRbeta library using unique molecular identifiers, the study reports. TCRdb called the PCR reads again in MiXCR, with one record for every CDR3 protein. Of about 120,000 distinct CDR3 sequences in the sample, 10% are singletons; the top ten hold about 34%. The input for sequencing was PBMCs, taken before TCRalphabeta/CD19-depleted stem cell transplant. This sequence joins TRBV28 and TRBJ2-2; 10 nucleotides match TRBD2. The source of this sequence is a boy younger than 10 with acute lymphoblastic leukemia, due to receive a stem cell transplant. The CDR3 nucleotides are TGTGCCAGCAGCCTCAGCGGGAGGGCCGGGGAGCTGTTTTTT. Translation gives CASSLSGRAGELFF.